This T cell receptor beta chain was observed in a study of CD8+CD57+ T cells in acquired aplastic anemia. Looking at the study overall: Yields of DNA that came from sorted CD4+ and CD8+ cells averaged roughly 3.3 ug.

From germline, CDR1 is SGHVS and CDR2 FQNEAQ. V shed 5 bases and J 9 bases; nucleotides not matched to a gene: 9. CDR3 length: 15 residues. Genomic DNA served as template for TCR beta VDJ and CDR3 profiling. TCRdb re-called the reads with MiXCR, one entry per CDR3 protein. Among about 150,000 distinct CDR3 sequences listed, roughly 40% were seen once. In its sample, this clonotype was seen many times. Sequencing was performed on sorted CD4+, CD8+, or CD8+CD57+ T cells (not recorded which) from PBMCs. This receptor was obtained from a human donor in good health, serving as a control. The chain is built from TRBV7-8 and TRBJ2-7; TRBD2 agrees at 14 bases. The CDR3 protein is CASSHRLAGGLAQYF. Here the CDR3 DNA reads TGTGCCAGCAGCCACCGACTAGCGGGGGGGCTAGCGCAGTACTTC.